This entry is about one TCR beta chain. The data originate from a study of blood T cell repertoires in COVID-19. Study overall: PBMCs, B-cell-depleted T cells, or T cells were the source of the cDNA or gDNA that made up the material.

In the authors' workflow: How many nucleated cells were present was estimated from reference gene primer amplification. Assay: immunoSEQ multiplex PCR; the TCRdb copy retains only in-frame clones and omits some. The V and J calls and clone size were taken over from that table, and D and trimming were inferred from the DNA. The repertoire holds 55,000 to 75,000 clones, with approximately 87% as singletons. Input material: peripheral blood. This clonotype was obtained from a human donor in a cohort sampled during active COVID-19.

CDR3 sequence reads: CASSLAGGNSYEQYF. The CDR3 region has the DNA TGTGCCAGCAGCTTAGCGGGAGGTAACTCCTACGAGCAGTACTTC. The gene calls are TRBV6-5 and TRBJ2-7, with TRBD2 matching 10 bases. The germline gives CDR1 MNHEY, CDR2 SVGAGI. The CDR3 sequence is 15 residues long. V shed 6 bases and J 0 bases; nucleotides not matched to a gene: 5.